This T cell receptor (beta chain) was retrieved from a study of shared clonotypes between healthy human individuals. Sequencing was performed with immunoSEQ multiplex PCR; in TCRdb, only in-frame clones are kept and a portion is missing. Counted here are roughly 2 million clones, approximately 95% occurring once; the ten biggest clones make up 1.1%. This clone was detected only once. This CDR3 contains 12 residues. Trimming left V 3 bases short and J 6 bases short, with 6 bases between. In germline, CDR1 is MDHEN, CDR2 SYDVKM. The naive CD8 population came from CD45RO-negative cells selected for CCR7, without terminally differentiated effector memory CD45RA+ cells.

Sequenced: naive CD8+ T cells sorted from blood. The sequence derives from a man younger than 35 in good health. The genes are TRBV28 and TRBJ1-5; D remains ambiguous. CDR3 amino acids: CASSFYGQPQHF. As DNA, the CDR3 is TGTGCCAGCAGTTTTTACGGTCAGCCCCAGCATTTT.